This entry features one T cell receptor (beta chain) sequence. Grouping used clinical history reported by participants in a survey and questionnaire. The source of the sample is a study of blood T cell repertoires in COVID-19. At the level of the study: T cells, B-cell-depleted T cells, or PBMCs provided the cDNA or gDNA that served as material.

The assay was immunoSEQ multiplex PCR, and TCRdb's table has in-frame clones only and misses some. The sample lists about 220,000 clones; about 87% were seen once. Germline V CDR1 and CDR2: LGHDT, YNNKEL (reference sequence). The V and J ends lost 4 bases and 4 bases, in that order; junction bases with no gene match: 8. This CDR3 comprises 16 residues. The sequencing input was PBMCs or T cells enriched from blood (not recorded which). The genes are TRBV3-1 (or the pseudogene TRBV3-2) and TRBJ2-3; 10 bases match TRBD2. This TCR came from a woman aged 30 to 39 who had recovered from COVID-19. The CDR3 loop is CASSRTSGGYSDTQYF. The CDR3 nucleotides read TGTGCCAGCAGCCGGACTAGCGGCGGTTATTCAGATACGCAGTATTTT.